This TCR beta chain was profiled in a study of human T cells and chemical hapten exposure. Turning to the study itself: Sensitization employed 2% DPC on 2 cm by 2 cm of upper inner arm skin. How much TCR each sample yielded varied, mostly because pooled library volumes differed slightly.

Time point defined: patch test 1, 2 weeks after DPC sensitization. Documented treatment: therapeutic diphenylcyclopropenone sensitization with weekly scalp DPC. At patch-test visits, sampling came before the patch test. What the library attached to individual cDNA molecules were unique molecular identifiers. Using its own MiXCR run on the RACE reads, TCRdb lists one record per CDR3 protein. The sample lists roughly 120,000 distinct CDR3 sequences, about 12% occurring once. Germline-derived CDR1 and CDR2 are LGHDT and YNNKEL (reference sequence). The CDR3 sequence is 14 residues long. Trimming took 1 base from V and 1 from J, leaving 7 bases between them.

The specimen was whole blood, collected in connection with sensitization to the hapten diphenylcyclopropenone (DPC). The clonotype was recovered from a woman aged 45 to 65 with alopecia areata. Some clones in this sample may be carry-over from other donors' samples. The genes are TRBV3-1 and TRBJ1-1; D gene uncertain. DNA for the CDR3: TGTGCCAGCAGCCAAGGCTTCACGAACACTGAAGCTTTCTTT. This gives the protein CASSQGFTNTEAFF.